The T cell receptor (beta chain) described here comes from a study of blood T cells in healthy people across ages. Trimming took off 0 bases at V and 0 bases at J, with 6 bases between the two ends. In germline, CDR1 is SGHRS, CDR2 YFSETQ. CDR3 length: 14 amino acids. A second PCR of 7 to 11 cycles used a sample-barcoded 5' primer and a J-beta primer mix. TCRdb analysed the 5' RACE reads with MiXCR anew, one entry per CDR3 protein. This sample has under 850,000 distinct CDR3 sequences, with 35% to 40% found just once. Sequenced: blood. The TCR comes from a man younger than 35 in good health. The V gene is TRBV5-1, the J gene TRBJ1-1; D is ambiguous. CDR3 nucleotides: TGCGCCAGCAGCTTGGTAGCTCTGAACACTGAAGCTTTCTTT. It specifies CASSLVALNTEAFF.